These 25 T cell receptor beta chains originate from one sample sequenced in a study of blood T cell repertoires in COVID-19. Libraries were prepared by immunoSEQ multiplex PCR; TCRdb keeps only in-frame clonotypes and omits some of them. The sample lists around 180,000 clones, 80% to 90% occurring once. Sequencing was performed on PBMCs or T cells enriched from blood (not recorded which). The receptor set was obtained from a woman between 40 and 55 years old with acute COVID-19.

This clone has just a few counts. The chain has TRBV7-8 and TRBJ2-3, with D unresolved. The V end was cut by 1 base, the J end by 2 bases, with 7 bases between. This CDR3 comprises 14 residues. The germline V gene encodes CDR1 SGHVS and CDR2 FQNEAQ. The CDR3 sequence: CASSLGSTTDTQYF. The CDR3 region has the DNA TGTGCCAGCAGCTTAGGTAGTACCACAGATACGCAGTATTTT.

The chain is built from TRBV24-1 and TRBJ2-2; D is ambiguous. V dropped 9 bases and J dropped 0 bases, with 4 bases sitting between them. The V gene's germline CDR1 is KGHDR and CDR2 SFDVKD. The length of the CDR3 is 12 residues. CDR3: CATSANTGELFF. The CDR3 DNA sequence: TGTGCCACCTCAGCGAACACCGGGGAGCTGTTTTTT.

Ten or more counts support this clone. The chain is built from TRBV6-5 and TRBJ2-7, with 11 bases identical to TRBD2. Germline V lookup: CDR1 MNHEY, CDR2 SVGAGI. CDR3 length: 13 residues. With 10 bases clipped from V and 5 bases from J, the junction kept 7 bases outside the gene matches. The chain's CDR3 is CATSLAGGDEQYF. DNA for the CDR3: TGTGCCACCTCTCTAGCGGGGGGCGACGAGCAGTACTTC.

CDR3 sequence (DNA): TGTGCCAGCAGCCAAGGAGATTTTAATTCACCCCTCCACTTT. Protein: CASSQGDFNSPLHF. The chain links TRBV14 to TRBJ1-6; D gene unclear. Germline CDR1 is SGHDN and CDR2 is FVKESK. V shed 1 base and J shed 6 bases, with 7 bases lying between them. The CDR3 runs to 14 residues. Full variable domain (missing parts from reference TRBV14 and TRBJ1-6): EAGVTQFPSHSVIEKGQTVTLRCDPISGHDNLYWYRRVMGKEIKFLLHFVKESKQDESGMPNNRFLAERTGGTYSTLKVQPAELEDSGVYFCASSQGDFNSPLHFGNGTRLTVT.

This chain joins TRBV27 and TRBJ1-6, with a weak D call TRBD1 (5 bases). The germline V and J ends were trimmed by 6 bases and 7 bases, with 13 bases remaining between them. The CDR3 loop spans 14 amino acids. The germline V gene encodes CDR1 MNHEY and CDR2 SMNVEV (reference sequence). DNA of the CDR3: TGTGCCAGCAGCTGGGGGGGAAGAAATTCACCCCTCCACTTT. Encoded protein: CASSWGGRNSPLHF.

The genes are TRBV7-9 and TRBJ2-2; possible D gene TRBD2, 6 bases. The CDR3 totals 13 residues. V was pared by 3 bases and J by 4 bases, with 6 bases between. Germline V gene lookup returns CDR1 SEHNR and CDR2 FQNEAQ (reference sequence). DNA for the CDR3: TGTGCCAGCAGCTTGGGGGGCACCGGGGAGCTGTTTTTT. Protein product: CASSLGGTGELFF.

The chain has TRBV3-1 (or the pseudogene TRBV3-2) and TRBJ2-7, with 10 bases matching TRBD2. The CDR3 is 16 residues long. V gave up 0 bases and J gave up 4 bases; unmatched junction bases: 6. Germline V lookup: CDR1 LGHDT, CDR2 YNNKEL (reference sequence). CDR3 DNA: TGTGCCAGCAGCCAAGATCGTCTAGCGGGAGTTTACGAGCAGTACTTC. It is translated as CASSQDRLAGVYEQYF.

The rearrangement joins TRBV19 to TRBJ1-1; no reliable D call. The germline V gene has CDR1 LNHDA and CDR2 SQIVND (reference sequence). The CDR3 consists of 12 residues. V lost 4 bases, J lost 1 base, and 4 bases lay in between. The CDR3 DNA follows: TGTGCCAGTAGTACCGGGAACACTGAAGCTTTCTTT. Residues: CASSTGNTEAFF.

The CDR3 DNA reads as TGTGCCAGCAGCCCGGGAGATAGATTAACTGAAGCTTTCTTT. Residues: CASSPGDRLTEAFF. This chain uses TRBV5-4 with TRBJ1-1; D remains unclear. Germline V gene data show CDR1 as SGHNT and CDR2 as YYREEE (reference sequence). With 4 bases removed from V and 5 bases from J, the gap between germline ends came to 15 bases. The CDR3 loop spans 14 amino acids.

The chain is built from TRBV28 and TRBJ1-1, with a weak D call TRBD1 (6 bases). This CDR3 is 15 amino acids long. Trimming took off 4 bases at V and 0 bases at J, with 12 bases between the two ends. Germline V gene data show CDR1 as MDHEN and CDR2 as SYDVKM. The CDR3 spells CASSSPGQMNTEAFF. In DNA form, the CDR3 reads TGTGCCAGCAGTTCTCCGGGACAAATGAACACTGAAGCTTTCTTT.

CDR3 region: CASSFDRIQPQHF. For the CDR3, the DNA is TGTGCCAGCAGTTTTGACAGGATACAGCCCCAGCATTTT. The chain uses TRBV12-3 or TRBV12-4 and TRBJ1-5, with a weak D call TRBD1 (6 bases). With 3 bases removed from V and 7 bases from J, the gap between germline ends came to 10 bases. The CDR3 has 13 residues.

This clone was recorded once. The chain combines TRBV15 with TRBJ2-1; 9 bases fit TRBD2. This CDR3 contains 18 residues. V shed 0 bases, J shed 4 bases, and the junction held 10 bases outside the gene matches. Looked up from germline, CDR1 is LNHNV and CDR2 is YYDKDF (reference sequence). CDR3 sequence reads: CATSRDASGLARYNEQFF. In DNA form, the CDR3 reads TGTGCCACCAGCAGAGATGCGTCCGGACTAGCGAGGTACAATGAGCAGTTCTTC.

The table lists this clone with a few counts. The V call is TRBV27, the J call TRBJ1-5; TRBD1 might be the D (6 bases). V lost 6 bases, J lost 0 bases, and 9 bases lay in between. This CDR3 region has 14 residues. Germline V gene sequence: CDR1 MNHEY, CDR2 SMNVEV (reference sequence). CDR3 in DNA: TGTGCCAGCAGACGGGGGGCTAGCAATCAGCCCCAGCATTTT. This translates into CASRRGASNQPQHF.

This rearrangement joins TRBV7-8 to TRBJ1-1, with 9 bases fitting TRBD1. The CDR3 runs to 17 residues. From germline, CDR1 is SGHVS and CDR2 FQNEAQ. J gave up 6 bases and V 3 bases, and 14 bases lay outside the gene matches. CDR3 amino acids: CASSFRPGTGTWPEAFF. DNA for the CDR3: TGTGCCAGCAGCTTCCGTCCCGGGACAGGGACGTGGCCTGAAGCTTTCTTT.

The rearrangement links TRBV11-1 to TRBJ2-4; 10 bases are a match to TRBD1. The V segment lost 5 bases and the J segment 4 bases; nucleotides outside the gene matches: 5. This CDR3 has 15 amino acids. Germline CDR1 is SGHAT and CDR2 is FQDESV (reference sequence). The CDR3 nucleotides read TGTGCCAGCAGCGACCGGGGACAGGGGAAAAACATTCAGTACTTC. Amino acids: CASSDRGQGKNIQYF.

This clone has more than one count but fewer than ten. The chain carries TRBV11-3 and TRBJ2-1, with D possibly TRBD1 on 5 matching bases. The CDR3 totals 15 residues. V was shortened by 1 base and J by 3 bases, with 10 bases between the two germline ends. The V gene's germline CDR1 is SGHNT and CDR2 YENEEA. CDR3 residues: CASSLGMQGYNEQFF. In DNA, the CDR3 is TGTGCCAGCAGCTTAGGAATGCAGGGCTACAATGAGCAGTTCTTC.

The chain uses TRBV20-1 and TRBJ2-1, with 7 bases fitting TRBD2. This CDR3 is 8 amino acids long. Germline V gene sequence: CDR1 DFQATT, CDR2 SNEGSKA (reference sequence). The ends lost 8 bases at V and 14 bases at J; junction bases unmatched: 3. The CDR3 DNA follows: TGCAGTTGGGGGGGGGAGTTCTTC. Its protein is CSWGGEFF.

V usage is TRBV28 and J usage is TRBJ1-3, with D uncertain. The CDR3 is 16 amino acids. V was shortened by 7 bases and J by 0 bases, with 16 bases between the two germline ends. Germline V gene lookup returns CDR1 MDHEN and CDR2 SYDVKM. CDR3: CASTTRRAHSGNTIYF. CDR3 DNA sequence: TGTGCCAGCACTACTCGGAGAGCACACTCTGGAAACACCATATATTTT.

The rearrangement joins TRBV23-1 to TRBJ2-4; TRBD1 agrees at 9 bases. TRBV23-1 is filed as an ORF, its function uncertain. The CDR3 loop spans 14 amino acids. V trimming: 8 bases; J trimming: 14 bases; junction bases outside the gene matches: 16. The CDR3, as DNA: TGCGCCAGCCCTCTCCCGGGACAGGGAATCGTGAAGTACTTC. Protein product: CASPLPGQGIVKYF.

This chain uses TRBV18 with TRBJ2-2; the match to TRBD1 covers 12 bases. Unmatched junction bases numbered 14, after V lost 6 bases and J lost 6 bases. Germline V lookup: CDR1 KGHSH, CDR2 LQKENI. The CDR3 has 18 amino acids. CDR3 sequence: CASSVAGQGATLPGELFF. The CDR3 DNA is TGTGCCAGCTCGGTAGCGGGACAGGGGGCGACTCTACCCGGGGAGCTGTTTTTT.

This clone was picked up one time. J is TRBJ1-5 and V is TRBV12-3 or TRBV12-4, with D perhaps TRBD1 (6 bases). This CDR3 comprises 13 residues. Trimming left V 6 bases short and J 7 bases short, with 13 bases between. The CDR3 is CASRPTGRQPQHF. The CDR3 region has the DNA TGTGCCAGCAGGCCGACAGGTAGACAGCCCCAGCATTTT.

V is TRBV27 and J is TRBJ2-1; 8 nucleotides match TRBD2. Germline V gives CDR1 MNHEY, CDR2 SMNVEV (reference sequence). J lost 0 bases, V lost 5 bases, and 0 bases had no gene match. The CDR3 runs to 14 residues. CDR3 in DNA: TGTGCCAGCAGTCTAGCGGGCTCCTACAATGAGCAGTTCTTC. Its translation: CASSLAGSYNEQFF.

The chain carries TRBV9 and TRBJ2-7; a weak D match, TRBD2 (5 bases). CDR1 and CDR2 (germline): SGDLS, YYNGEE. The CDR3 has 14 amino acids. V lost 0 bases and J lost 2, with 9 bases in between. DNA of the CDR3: TGTGCCAGCAGCGTAGCTGAGGGCACCTACGAGCAGTACTTC. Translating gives CASSVAEGTYEQYF.

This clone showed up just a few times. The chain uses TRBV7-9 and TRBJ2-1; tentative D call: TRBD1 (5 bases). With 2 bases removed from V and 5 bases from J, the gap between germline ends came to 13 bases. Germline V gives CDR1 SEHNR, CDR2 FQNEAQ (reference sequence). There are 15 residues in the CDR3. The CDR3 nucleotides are TGTGCCAGCAGCTTACTGCTGGGGCCAAACAATGAGCAGTTCTTC. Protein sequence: CASSLLLGPNNEQFF.

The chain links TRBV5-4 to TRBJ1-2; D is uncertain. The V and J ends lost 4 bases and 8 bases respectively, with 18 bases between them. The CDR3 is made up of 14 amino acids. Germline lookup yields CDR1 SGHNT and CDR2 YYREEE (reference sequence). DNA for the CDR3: TGTGCCAGCAGCCCCCGAGCCGAGGAGTTAGGCTACACCTTC. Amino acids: CASSPRAEELGYTF.